Following are 16 T cell receptor beta chains from one sample sequenced in a study of identical twins (dated by TCRdb to about 2016). Receptors were amplified or captured by 5' RACE. For sequencing, an Illumina HiSeq 2000 was employed. In TCRdb, the public reads were trimmed at Q25 with fastp and aligned with MiXCR, with productive beta chains retained. Each entry is one CDR3 protein sequence, shown with its most common DNA and genes. The sample profile shows roughly 480,000 distinct CDR3 sequences; less than 25% of them were found once. The ten largest clones capture 2.5% to 3.5% of the sample. These data are also associated with another study on T cells expressing NK-cell markers.

The sample taken for sequencing was CD4+ T cells sorted from blood. The source of these receptors is a woman aged 18-29 years in good health.

This clonotype was observed a few times. V gene TRBV5-1 combines with J gene TRBJ1-2; 8 nucleotides agree with TRBD1. Trimming cost V 1 base and J 8 bases; bases outside gene matches: 7. This CDR3 region has 14 residues. The germline CDR1 and CDR2 sequences are SGHRS and YFSETQ. The CDR3 sequence: CASSLTQGAGGYTF. In DNA form, the CDR3 reads TGCGCCAGCAGCTTGACCCAGGGGGCTGGCGGCTACACCTTC.

This chain connects TRBV24-1 to TRBJ2-1; possible D gene TRBD2, 5 bases. V lost 6 bases to trimming and J lost 0 bases, with 17 bases between them. The CDR3 loop spans 17 amino acids. Per germline, CDR1 KGHDR and CDR2 SFDVKD. CDR3 amino acids: CATSPRPGESSYNEQFF. CDR3 coding DNA: TGTGCCACCAGTCCACGTCCCGGGGAGAGCTCCTACAATGAGCAGTTCTTC.

This clonotype was counted a few times. The chain employs TRBV27 and TRBJ2-3; 11 positions agree with TRBD2. CDR3 length: 15 residues. Germline loops: CDR1 MNHEY, CDR2 SMNVEV (reference sequence). Trimming at V came to 6 bases and at J to 6 bases, leaving 8 bases not matched to a gene. CDR3 bases: TGTGCCAGCAGGGGTCTAGCGGGAGGTTGGGATACGCAGTATTTT. The encoded protein is CASRGLAGGWDTQYF.

The table lists this clonotype with a few counts. This chain connects TRBV20-1 to TRBJ2-1; tentative D call: TRBD2 (7 bases). The CDR3 runs 14 residues. The germline V gene has CDR1 DFQATT and CDR2 SNEGSKA (reference sequence). Trimming left V 1 base short and J 6 bases short, with 13 bases between. CDR3 sequence reads: CSARGGRGSNEQFF. DNA of the CDR3: TGCAGTGCTAGAGGTGGGAGGGGGTCCAATGAGCAGTTCTTC.

This clonotype has more than one count but fewer than ten. This chain links TRBV7-2 with TRBJ2-7, with D perhaps TRBD1 (6 bases). The CDR3 contains 14 residues. V lost 5 bases and J 4 bases, leaving 15 bases between the germline ends. Germline lookup yields CDR1 SGHTA and CDR2 FQGNSA. CDR3 DNA: TGTGCCAGCAGCGCCCCCGGGACACCATACGAGCAGTACTTC. This gives the protein CASSAPGTPYEQYF.

This clonotype was counted ten times or more. The chain links TRBV9 to TRBJ2-3; the match to TRBD2 covers 9 bases. The CDR3 loop spans 15 amino acids. Germline CDR1 and CDR2: SGDLS and YYNGEE. Trimming at V came to 4 bases and at J to 2 bases, leaving 5 bases not matched to a gene. The CDR3 coding sequence is TGTGCCAGCAGCCTACTAGCGGGCAACACAGATACGCAGTATTTT. Amino acids: CASSLLAGNTDTQYF.

This clonotype has a handful of counts. The gene calls are TRBV5-1 and TRBJ1-1, with D possibly matching TRBD1 (5 bases). Trimming shortened V by 5 bases and J by 5 bases, and 10 bases separated the two germline ends. Germline CDR1 reads SGHRS; CDR2 reads YFSETQ. The CDR3 loop spans 12 amino acids. In DNA, the CDR3 is TGCGCCAGCAGGGAGAGGGGAACTGAAGCTTTCTTT. This translates into CASRERGTEAFF.

This chain connects TRBV7-3 to TRBJ2-7; a weak D match, TRBD1 (6 bases). The CDR3 has 14 residues. CDR1 and CDR2 (germline): SGHTA, FQGTGA. Trimming took off 1 base at V and 5 bases at J, with 12 bases between the two ends. CDR3 coding DNA: TGTGCCAGCAGCTTAAGTAGGGGGTCCCACGAGCAGTACTTC. Translation gives CASSLSRGSHEQYF.

This clonotype was picked up many times. The chain recombines TRBV20-1 with TRBJ2-5, with 8 bases lining up with TRBD1. The CDR3 consists of 14 residues. V was clipped by 3 bases and J by 4 bases; unmatched bases: 7. CDR1 is DFQATT and CDR2 is SNEGSKA in the germline V gene (reference sequence). As DNA, the CDR3 is TGCAGTGCTAGGAAACAGGGGGTGCGAGAGACCCAGTACTTC. It codes for CSARKQGVRETQYF.

V is TRBV6-5 and J is TRBJ2-1; TRBD1 might be the D (6 bases). Germline lookup yields CDR1 MNHEY and CDR2 SVGAGI. The CDR3 is 13 amino acids. V gave up 2 bases and J gave up 15 bases, with 17 bases separating them. The CDR3 bases are TGTGCCAGCAGTTACGCAACAGGGATGCACCCGTTCTTC. It encodes CASSYATGMHPFF.

V gene TRBV3-1 combines with J gene TRBJ2-7, with D tentatively TRBD1 or TRBD2 (6 bases each). The CDR3 extends over 15 amino acids. V lost 0 bases to trimming and J lost 9 bases, with 18 bases between them. The germline gives CDR1 LGHDT, CDR2 YNNKEL (reference sequence). The CDR3 here is CASSQDPWGASVQYF. The CDR3 DNA reads as TGTGCCAGCAGCCAAGATCCTTGGGGGGCGTCGGTGCAGTACTTC.

This clonotype has a handful of counts. This chain connects TRBV12-3 or TRBV12-4 to TRBJ2-3, with D perhaps matching TRBD1 (5 bases). V lost 5 bases, J lost 4 bases, and 16 bases lay in between. The CDR3 extends over 15 amino acids. The CDR3 here is CASSHAGPAADTQYF. In nucleotides, the CDR3 is TGTGCCAGCAGTCACGCAGGGCCGGCGGCAGATACGCAGTATTTT.

The chain links TRBV10-3 to TRBJ2-7; D is unresolved. Germline V gene lookup returns CDR1 ENHRY and CDR2 SYGVKD. V was trimmed by 5 bases and J by 3 bases, leaving 5 bases between them. The CDR3 is 11 amino acids. DNA for the CDR3: TGTGCCATCAGTCGAAACTACGAGCAGTACTTC. As protein: CAISRNYEQYF.

The chain uses TRBV6-1 and TRBJ2-3; a weak D match, TRBD1 (6 bases). This CDR3 has 14 residues. Germline CDR1 MNHNS, CDR2 SASEGT. V lost 0 bases and J lost 4, with 8 bases in between. The CDR3 spells CASSEAGQPDTQYF. The CDR3 nucleotides are TGTGCCAGCAGTGAAGCTGGACAGCCAGATACGCAGTATTTT.

This rearrangement joins TRBV5-1 to TRBJ2-7; D unclear. Per germline, CDR1 SGHRS and CDR2 YFSETQ. Between the trimmed V and J ends, which lost 4 bases and 6 bases, there was a span of 14 bases. The CDR3 runs 13 residues. Here the CDR3 DNA reads TGCGCCAGCAGCCTTGACCCAACAGCCGAGCAGTACTTC. Protein: CASSLDPTAEQYF. The complete variable domain, with remaining parts taken from reference TRBV5-1 and TRBJ2-7, reads KAGVTQTPRYLIKTRGQQVTLSCSPISGHRSVSWYQQTPGQGLQFLFEYFSETQRNKGNFPGRFSGRQFSNSRSEMNVSTLELGDSALYLCASSLDPTAEQYFGPGTRLTVT.

The chain joins TRBV20-1 to TRBJ2-7, with D unresolved. The V and J ends lost 4 bases and 7 bases respectively, with 8 bases between them. Per germline, CDR1 DFQATT and CDR2 SNEGSKA (reference sequence). CDR3 length: 10 amino acids. CDR3 in DNA: TGCAGTGCTAAGTTTGGGGAGCAGTACTTC. This gives the protein CSAKFGEQYF.